These 20 T cell receptor beta chains were sequenced from one sample in a study of T cells in narcolepsy. This table comes from immunoSEQ multiplex PCR, and its TCRdb copy is limited to in-frame clones, with some not included. The repertoire holds fewer than 15,000 clones, with less than 90% as singletons. Sequenced input: CD45RA- memory CD4+ T cells from PBMCs. These receptors all come from a human donor with narcolepsy.

This rearrangement joins TRBV6-1 to TRBJ2-7; 11 nucleotides agree with TRBD2. The CDR3 has 14 amino acids. Unmatched junction bases numbered 8, after V lost 6 bases and J lost 7 bases. Germline CDR1 and CDR2: MNHNS and SASEGT. In DNA form, the CDR3 reads TGTGCCAGCAGAATAGCGGGAGGGCCACGGGAGCAGTACTTC. The encoded protein is CASRIAGGPREQYF.

This chain uses TRBV7-2 with TRBJ1-5, with D possibly TRBD1 on 6 matching bases. Trimming cost V 4 bases and J 0 bases, with 10 bases left between them. CDR1 and CDR2 (germline): SGHTA, FQGNSA. The CDR3 is 15 amino acids. The CDR3 region has the DNA TGTGCCAGCAGCTCCGGACAGTTTAGCAATCAGCCCCAGCATTTT. It encodes CASSSGQFSNQPQHF.

This sequence joins TRBV11-2 and TRBJ2-1, with TRBD2 matching 12 bases. V shed 1 base and J 9 bases; nucleotides not matched to a gene: 7. The CDR3 spans 16 residues. In germline, CDR1 is SGHAT, CDR2 FQNNGV. In nucleotides, the CDR3 is TGTGCCAGCAGCTTAGCGGCACTAGCGGGAGGACGTGAGCAGTTCTTC. It yields the protein CASSLAALAGGREQFF.

The chain carries TRBV5-1 and TRBJ2-3, with 13 nucleotides matching TRBD2. CDR1 and CDR2 from the germline V gene are SGHRS and YFSETQ. V shed 5 bases, J shed 4 bases, and the junction held 4 bases outside the gene matches. The length of the CDR3 is 15 residues. CDR3 region: CASRRTSGSSDTQYF. CDR3 nucleotide sequence: TGCGCCAGCAGACGGACTAGCGGGAGTTCAGATACGCAGTATTTT. The variable domain in full, completed from reference TRBV5-1 and TRBJ2-3, reads KAGVTQTPRYLIKTRGQQVTLSCSPISGHRSVSWYQQTPGQGLQFLFEYFSETQRNKGNFPGRFSGRQFSNSRSEMNVSTLELGDSALYLCASRRTSGSSDTQYFGPGTRLTVL.

The chain joins TRBV30 to TRBJ2-1; D may be TRBD2 (6 bases). V was pared by 2 bases and J by 12 bases, with 23 bases between. Germline V lookup: CDR1 GTSNPN, CDR2 SVGIG (reference sequence). The CDR3 totals 15 residues. In nucleotides, the CDR3 is TGTGCCTGGAGTCAAGCTAGCGAGGCCAGCGGTTGGCAGTTCTTC. Its protein is CAWSQASEASGWQFF.

CDR3 amino acids: CASSKGDRDTDYEQYF. The CDR3 region has the DNA TGTGCCAGCAGCAAAGGTGACCGGGACACCGACTACGAGCAGTACTTC. The chain combines TRBV21-1 with TRBJ2-7; the table's TRBD1 call for D was not verified on the DNA. TRBV21-1 is a pseudogene. CDR3 length: 16 residues.

The table lists this clone with a few counts. The V and J genes are TRBV6-6 and TRBJ2-7; TRBD2 matches at 7 bases. With V trimmed by 4 bases and J by 4 bases, 7 bases remained unmatched. The CDR3 length is 14 residues. The germline V gene encodes CDR1 MNHNY and CDR2 SVGAGI (reference sequence). Here the CDR3 reads CASSFGEGVYEQYF. The CDR3 DNA is TGTGCCAGCAGTTTTGGGGAGGGAGTATACGAGCAGTACTTC.

The chain employs TRBV29-1 and TRBJ1-5, with 8 bases matching TRBD1. V shed 4 bases, J shed 5 bases, and the junction held 4 bases outside the gene matches. This CDR3 spans 13 amino acids. In germline, CDR1 is SQVTM, CDR2 ANQGSEA. The CDR3 sequence is CSVADREDQPQHF. The CDR3 DNA is TGCAGCGTTGCGGACAGGGAGGATCAGCCCCAGCATTTT.

The chain recombines TRBV19 with TRBJ2-5, with D maybe TRBD1 (5 bases). CDR1 is LNHDA, CDR2 SQIVND, per germline (reference sequence). Trimming pared 9 bases from V and 4 bases from J, leaving 18 bases between. The CDR3 loop spans 14 amino acids. CDR3 sequence reads: CASTPGQGVETQYF. CDR3 coding DNA: TGTGCCAGCACCCCTGGGCAAGGGGTAGAGACCCAGTACTTC.

V and J are TRBV29-1 and TRBJ2-1; no firm D call. The CDR3 is made up of 12 amino acids. CDR1 is SQVTM and CDR2 is ANQGSEA in the germline V gene. Trimming cost V 3 bases and J 2 bases, with 5 bases left between them. CDR3 residues: CSVDAAYNEQFF. CDR3 sequence (DNA): TGCAGCGTTGACGCAGCCTACAATGAGCAGTTCTTC.

In DNA form, the CDR3 reads TGTGCCAGCAGCTCGGGGGGGGGCCTTATGAACACTGAAGCTTTCTTT. Residues: CASSSGGGLMNTEAFF. The V call is TRBV13, the J call TRBJ1-1; D perhaps matches TRBD1 (6 bases). CDR1 PRHDT and CDR2 FYEKMQ come from the germline V gene (reference sequence). There are 16 residues in the CDR3. V gave up 4 bases and J gave up 0 bases, with 15 bases separating them.

This rearrangement joins TRBV5-1 to TRBJ2-1; TRBD2 aligns across 9 bases. The CDR3 has 16 residues. Looked up from germline, CDR1 is SGHRS and CDR2 is YFSETQ. Unmatched junction bases numbered 9, after V lost 7 bases and J lost 1 base. As DNA, the CDR3 is TGCGCCAGCCGCGGAGGGAGCGGGGGGTCCTACAATGAGCAGTTCTTC. It encodes CASRGGSGGSYNEQFF. Filled out from reference TRBV5-1 and TRBJ2-1, the complete variable domain reads KAGVTQTPRYLIKTRGQQVTLSCSPISGHRSVSWYQQTPGQGLQFLFEYFSETQRNKGNFPGRFSGRQFSNSRSEMNVSTLELGDSALYLCASRGGSGGSYNEQFFGPGTRLTVL.

The chain links TRBV2 to TRBJ2-1; D perhaps matches TRBD1 (7 bases). Germline-derived CDR1 and CDR2 are SNHLY and FYNNEI. The CDR3 covers 14 residues. V was pared by 6 bases and J by 2 bases, with 11 bases between. The CDR3 bases are TGTGCCAGCAGGGGCAGGGGGGCCTACAATGAGCAGTTCTTC. Translated, it gives CASRGRGAYNEQFF.

Only a few counts were recorded for this clone. The chain recombines TRBV19 with TRBJ1-1; 8 bases are shared with TRBD1. The CDR3 has 16 amino acids. Germline lookup yields CDR1 LNHDA and CDR2 SQIVND (reference sequence). After removal of 7 bases from V and 0 bases from J, the junction contained 10 bases not matched to a gene. CDR3 DNA sequence: TGTGCCAGTATAACGCAGGGGGCGAGTATGAACACTGAAGCTTTCTTT. Amino acids: CASITQGASMNTEAFF.

This clone was picked up one time. The gene calls are TRBV5-1 and TRBJ2-7; a possible D gene is TRBD2 (6 bases). Germline V CDR1 and CDR2: SGHRS, YFSETQ. V was trimmed by 2 bases and J by 6 bases, leaving 9 bases between them. The CDR3 is 12 residues long. CDR3 loop: CASSFGGGEQYF. CDR3 in DNA: TGCGCCAGCAGCTTCGGGGGTGGCGAGCAGTACTTC.

The rearrangement links TRBV6-1 to TRBJ2-7; 8 positions agree with TRBD2. The germline V gene has CDR1 MNHNS and CDR2 SASEGT. The CDR3 has 16 residues. J was trimmed by 3 bases and V by 4 bases; bases with no gene match: 11. DNA of the CDR3: TGTGCCAGCAGTGCCGCTTCACTAGCGGCGAACTACGAGCAGTACTTC. Protein sequence: CASSAASLAANYEQYF.

The chain uses TRBV2 and TRBJ2-7, with TRBD2 matching 9 bases. This CDR3 contains 15 residues. The V gene's germline CDR1 is SNHLY and CDR2 FYNNEI. After removal of 6 bases from V and 1 base from J, the junction contained 7 bases not matched to a gene. The CDR3 region has the DNA TGTGCCAGCAGCCTTCAGGCGGGAGGGTCCTACGAGCAGTACTTC. Its protein is CASSLQAGGSYEQYF.

This clone was recorded only once. The rearrangement uses TRBV18 and TRBJ2-3; 10 bases match TRBD2. Germline V CDR1 and CDR2: KGHSH, LQKENI. Trimming at V came to 2 bases and at J to 6 bases, leaving 5 bases not matched to a gene. The CDR3 runs 15 residues. This CDR3 is CASSPSSGSGDTQYF. The CDR3 DNA reads as TGTGCCAGCTCACCATCTAGCGGGAGTGGGGATACGCAGTATTTT.

The V call is TRBV5-1, the J call TRBJ1-4, with 7 bases identical to TRBD1. Germline V gene sequence: CDR1 SGHRS, CDR2 YFSETQ. The CDR3 length is 15 residues. Losses at the gene ends were 1 base for V and 5 bases for J; bases not matched to a gene: 5. The CDR3 loop reads CASSLTGQLNEKLFF. CDR3 DNA: TGCGCCAGCAGCTTGACGGGACAGCTAAATGAAAAACTGTTTTTT.

Comments on this clone: The same CDR3 can be traced to other DNA sequences in this sample. The rearrangement joins TRBV6-1 to TRBJ2-7; TRBD2 matches 8 bases. The CDR3 spans 15 residues. The germline CDR1 and CDR2 sequences are MNHNS and SASEGT. Trimming at V came to 8 bases and at J to 5 bases, leaving 14 bases not matched to a gene. The CDR3 is CASGLSLSGSHEQYF. In DNA, the CDR3 is TGTGCCAGCGGTTTATCGCTAAGCGGGAGCCACGAGCAGTACTTC.